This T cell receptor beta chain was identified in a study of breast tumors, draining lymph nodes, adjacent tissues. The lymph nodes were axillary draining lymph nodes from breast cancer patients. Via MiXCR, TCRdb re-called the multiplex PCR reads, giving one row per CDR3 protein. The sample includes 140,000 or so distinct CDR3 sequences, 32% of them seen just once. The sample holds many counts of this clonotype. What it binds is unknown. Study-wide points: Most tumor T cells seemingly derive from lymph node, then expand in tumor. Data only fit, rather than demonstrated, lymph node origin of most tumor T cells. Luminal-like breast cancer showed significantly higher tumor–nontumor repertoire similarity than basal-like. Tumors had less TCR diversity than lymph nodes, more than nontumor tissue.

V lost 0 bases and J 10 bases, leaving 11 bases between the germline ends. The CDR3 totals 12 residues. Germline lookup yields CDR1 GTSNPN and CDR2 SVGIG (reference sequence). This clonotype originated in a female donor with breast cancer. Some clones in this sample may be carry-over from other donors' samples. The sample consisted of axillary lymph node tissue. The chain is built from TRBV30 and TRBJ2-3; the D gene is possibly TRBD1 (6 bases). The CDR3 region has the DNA TGTGCCTGGAGTGTATCCAGGGGTTCGCAGTATTTT. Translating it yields CAWSVSRGSQYF.